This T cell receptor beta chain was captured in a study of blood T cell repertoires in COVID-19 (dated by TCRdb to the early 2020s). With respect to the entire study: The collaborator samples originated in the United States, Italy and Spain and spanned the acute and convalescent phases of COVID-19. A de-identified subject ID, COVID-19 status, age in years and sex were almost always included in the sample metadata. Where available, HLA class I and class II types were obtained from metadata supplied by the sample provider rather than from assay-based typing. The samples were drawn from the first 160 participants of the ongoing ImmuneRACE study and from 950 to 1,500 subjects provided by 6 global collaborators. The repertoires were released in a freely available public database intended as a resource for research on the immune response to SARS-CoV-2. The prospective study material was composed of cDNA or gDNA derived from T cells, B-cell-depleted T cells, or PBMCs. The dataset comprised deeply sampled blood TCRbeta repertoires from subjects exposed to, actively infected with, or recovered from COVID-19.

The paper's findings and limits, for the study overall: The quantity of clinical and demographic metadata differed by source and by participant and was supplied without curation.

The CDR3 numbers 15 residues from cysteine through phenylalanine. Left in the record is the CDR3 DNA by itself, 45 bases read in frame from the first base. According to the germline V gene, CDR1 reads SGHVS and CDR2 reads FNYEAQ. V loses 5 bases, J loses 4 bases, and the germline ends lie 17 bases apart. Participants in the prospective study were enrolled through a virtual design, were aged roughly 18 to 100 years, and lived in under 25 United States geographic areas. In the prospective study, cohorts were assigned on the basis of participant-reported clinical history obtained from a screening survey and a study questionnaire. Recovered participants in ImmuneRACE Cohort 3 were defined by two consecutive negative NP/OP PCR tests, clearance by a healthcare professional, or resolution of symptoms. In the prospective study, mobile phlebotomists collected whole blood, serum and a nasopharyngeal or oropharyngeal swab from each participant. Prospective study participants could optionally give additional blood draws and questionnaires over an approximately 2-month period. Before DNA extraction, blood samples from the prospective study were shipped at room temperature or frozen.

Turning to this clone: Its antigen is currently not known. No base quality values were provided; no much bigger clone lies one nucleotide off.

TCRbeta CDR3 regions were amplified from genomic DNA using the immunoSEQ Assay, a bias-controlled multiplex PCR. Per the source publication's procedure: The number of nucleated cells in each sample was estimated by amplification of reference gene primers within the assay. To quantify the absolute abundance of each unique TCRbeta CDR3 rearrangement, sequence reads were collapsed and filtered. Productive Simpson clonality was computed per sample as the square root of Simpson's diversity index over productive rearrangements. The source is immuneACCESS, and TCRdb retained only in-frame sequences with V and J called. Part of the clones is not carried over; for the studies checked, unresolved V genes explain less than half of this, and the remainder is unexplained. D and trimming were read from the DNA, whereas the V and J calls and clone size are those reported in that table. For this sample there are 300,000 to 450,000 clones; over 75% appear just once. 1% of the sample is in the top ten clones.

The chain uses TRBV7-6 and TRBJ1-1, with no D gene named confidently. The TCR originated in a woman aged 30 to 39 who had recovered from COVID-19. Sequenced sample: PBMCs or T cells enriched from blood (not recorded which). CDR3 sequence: CASSLQSAGSTEAFF. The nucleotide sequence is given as TGTGCCAGCAGCCTTCAGTCTGCTGGGAGCACTGAAGCTTTCTTT.